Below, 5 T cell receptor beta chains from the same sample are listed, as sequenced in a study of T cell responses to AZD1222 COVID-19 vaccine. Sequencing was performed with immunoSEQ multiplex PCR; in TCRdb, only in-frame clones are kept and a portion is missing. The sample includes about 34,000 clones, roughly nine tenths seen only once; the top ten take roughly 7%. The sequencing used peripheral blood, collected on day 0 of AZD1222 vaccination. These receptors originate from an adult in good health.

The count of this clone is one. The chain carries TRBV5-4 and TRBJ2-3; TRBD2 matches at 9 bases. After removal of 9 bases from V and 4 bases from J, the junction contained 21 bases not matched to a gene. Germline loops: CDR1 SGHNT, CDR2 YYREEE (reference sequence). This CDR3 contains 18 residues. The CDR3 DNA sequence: TGTGCCACCACCGGAGTGGCGGGAGGGCTCTATTCCGCAGATACGCAGTATTTT. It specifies CATTGVAGGLYSADTQYF.

CDR3 DNA sequence: TGTGCCAGCAGCTGGACAGGGAACTATGGCTACACCTTC. It encodes CASSWTGNYGYTF. The chain has TRBV5-5 and TRBJ1-2, with 8 nucleotides matching TRBD1. This CDR3 spans 13 amino acids. V was clipped by 3 bases and J by 2 bases; unmatched bases: 0. CDR1 is SGHKS and CDR2 is YYEKEE in the germline V gene (reference sequence).

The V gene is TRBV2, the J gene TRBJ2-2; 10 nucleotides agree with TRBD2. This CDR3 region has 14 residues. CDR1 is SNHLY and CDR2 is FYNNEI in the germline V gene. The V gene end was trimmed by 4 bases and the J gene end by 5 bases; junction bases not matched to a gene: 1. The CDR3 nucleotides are TGTGCCAGCAGTGCTAGCGGGAGAACCGGGGAGCTGTTTTTT. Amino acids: CASSASGRTGELFF.

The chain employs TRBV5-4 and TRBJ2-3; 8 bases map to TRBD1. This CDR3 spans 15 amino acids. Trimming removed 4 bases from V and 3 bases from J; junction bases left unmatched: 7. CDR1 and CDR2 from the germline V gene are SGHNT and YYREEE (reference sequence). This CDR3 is CASSPGRGQTDTQYF. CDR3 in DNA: TGTGCCAGCAGCCCCGGCAGGGGGCAAACAGATACGCAGTATTTT.

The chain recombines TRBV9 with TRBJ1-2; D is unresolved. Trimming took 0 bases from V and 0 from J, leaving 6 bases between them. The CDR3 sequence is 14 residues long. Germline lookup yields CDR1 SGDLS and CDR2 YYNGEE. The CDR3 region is CASSVDFANYGYTF. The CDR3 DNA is TGTGCCAGCAGCGTAGACTTTGCTAACTATGGCTACACCTTC.